Listed below are T cell receptor beta chains from one sample, sequenced in a study of T cell responses to AZD1222 COVID-19 vaccine. Clones were read by immunoSEQ multiplex PCR, and TCRdb kept only the in-frame ones, dropping some. The sample gives roughly 200,000 clones, 85% to 95% of which show up once; over 1% is in the top ten. Sequenced material: peripheral blood, taken on day 0 of AZD1222 vaccination. The receptors come from an adult in good health. CDR3s include the opening cysteine and the closing phenylalanine or tryptophan. The order of the fields is clone size, D gene, J gene, V gene, CDR3 DNA, CDR3 protein. A D gene is named only where the DNA matches it firmly. The size entry is marked missing in some rows and otherwise reads once, few, many or a size class.

>.|.|TRBJ1-1|TRBV15
TGTGCCACCAGTGAATCCTGGGGGGACACTGAAGCTTTCTTT
CATSESWGDTEAFF
>.|.|TRBJ1-5|TRBV7-2
TGTGCCAGCAGCTTAGTCGCGGGGGGGGGTAGCAATCAGCCCCAGCATTTT
CASSLVAGGGSNQPQHF
>.|.|TRBJ1-2|TRBV10-3
TGTGCCATCAGTGAAACATCGAGTAATGGCTACACCTTC
CAISETSSNGYTF
>.|.|TRBJ1-1|TRBV3-1/TRBV3-2
TGTGCCAGCAGCCAGGGGGCAGGGATCACTGAAGCTTTCTTT
CASSQGAGITEAFF
>.|TRBD1|TRBJ1-1|TRBV29-1
TGCAGCGCGGGGACAGGGGGGAACACTGAAGCTTTCTTT
CSAGTGGNTEAFF
>.|.|TRBJ1-4|TRBV5-1
TGCGCCAGCAGCCCAAGACCCGCCACAGGGTTGTTTGGTGAAAAACTGTTTTTT
CASSPRPATGLFGEKLFF
>.|.|TRBJ1-2|TRBV2
TGTGCCTTACCGGACGGATATGGCTACACCTTC
CALPDGYGYTF
>.|.|TRBJ1-1|TRBV5-6
TGTGCCAGCAGCTTGGTGCGGGGCACTGAAGCTTTCTTT
CASSLVRGTEAFF
>once|.|TRBJ2-5|TRBV5-6
TGTGCCAGCAGCTTGTGGCCACAAGAGACCCAGTACTTC
CASSLWPQETQYF
>.|.|TRBJ1-1|TRBV20-1
TGCAGTGCTAGTGCTTTTAGGGACACTGAAGCTTTCTTT
CSASAFRDTEAFF
>.|.|TRBJ2-2|TRBV6-5
TGTGCCAGCAGCCGGACGGATACGAACACCGGGGAGCTGTTTTTT
CASSRTDTNTGELFF
>.|TRBD1|TRBJ1-4|TRBV2
TGTGCCAGGTGGGACAGCCTTAATGAAAAACTGTTTTTT
CARWDSLNEKLFF
>few|TRBD1|TRBJ1-3|TRBV28
TGTGCCAGCAGGACAGGGGTCCTCTCTGGAAACACCATATATTTT
CASRTGVLSGNTIYF
>.|.|TRBJ1-1|TRBV12-3/TRBV12-4
TGTGCCAGCAGTTTAGATAGGTACACTGAAGCTTTCTTT
CASSLDRYTEAFF
>.|.|TRBJ1-2|TRBV13
TGTGCCAGCAGCTTAGCAGGCCCCTACTATGGCTACACCTTC
CASSLAGPYYGYTF
>.|TRBD2|TRBJ2-3|TRBV19
TGTGCCAGTAGTACACCGGGACTAGCGGGGGCCGCATGGGAGTATTTT
CASSTPGLAGAAWEYF
>.|.|TRBJ2-1|TRBV19
TGTGCCAGTAGTCTCCCACAGGGTAATTCCTACAATGAGCAGTTCTTC
CASSLPQGNSYNEQFF
>.|.|TRBJ1-5|TRBV19
TGTGCCAGTAGTGGGGGGAGTAGCAATCAGCCCCAGCATTTT
CASSGGSSNQPQHF
>.|.|TRBJ2-5|TRBV4-1
TGCGCCAGCAGCCAAGTTAGGGCTAATCAAGAGACCCAGTACTTC
CASSQVRANQETQYF
>once|TRBD1|TRBJ1-1|TRBV7-9
TGTGCCAGCAGCCCAAGCCGACAGGGCTCTGAATTGCGAGGAGCTTTCTTT
CASSPSRQGSELRGAFF
>.|.|TRBJ1-3|TRBV5-6
TGTGCCAGCAGCTTGCGGGAAGGGGGCACCATATATTTT
CASSLREGGTIYF
>.|.|TRBJ1-6|TRBV7-9
TGTGCCAGCAGCTTAGTTAGAGTGAACAGGCCCAATTCACCCCTCCACTTT
CASSLVRVNRPNSPLHF
>.|.|TRBJ2-6|TRBV19
TGTGCCAGTAGTATCCCCCAGGACCAGTATTCTGGGGCCAACGTCCTGACTTTC
CASSIPQDQYSGANVLTF
>.|.|TRBJ1-1|TRBV20-1
TGCAGTGCTCCGGTGGGCACTGAAGCTTTCTTT
CSAPVGTEAFF
>.|.|TRBJ2-1|TRBV12-3/TRBV12-4
TGTGCCAGCAGCCCCAACGGCGGGAATGAGCAGTTCTTC
CASSPNGGNEQFF
>.|.|TRBJ2-5|TRBV28
TGTGCCAGCAGTCCCGCAGCTTCTTACCAAGAGACCCAGTACTTC
CASSPAASYQETQYF
>.|.|TRBJ2-5|TRBV7-8
TGTGCCAGCAGCTCCAGAAGTCCAGAGACCCAGTACTTC
CASSSRSPETQYF
>.|TRBD1|TRBJ1-6|TRBV9
TGTGCCAGCAGCGTACTGGGACAGGGAGTTTCACCCCTCCACTTT
CASSVLGQGVSPLHF
>.|.|TRBJ1-2|TRBV30
TGTGCCTGGAGGAGCGGGGGGGGCCTGCTTTCTAACACCTTC
CAWRSGGGLLSNTF
>once|.|TRBJ2-7|TRBV24-1
TGTGCCACCAGTGATGGGGGCGGCTGGAAGCAGTACTTC
CATSDGGGWKQYF
>.|.|TRBJ1-2|TRBV7-9
TGTGCCAGCCCCTTAGTGGGTGGCCCAAACTATGGCTACACCTTC
CASPLVGGPNYGYTF